This T cell receptor (beta chain) was identified in a study of blood T cells in healthy people across ages. Combining a sample-barcoded 5' primer with a J-beta primer mix, a second PCR ran for 7 to 11 cycles. TCRdb ran MiXCR on the 5' RACE reads and lists one entry per CDR3 protein. The data contain some 1.6 million distinct CDR3 sequences, around 36% of them singletons. Notes on this clonotype: It may be a read error: a sequence one base away is much more abundant.

V gave up 6 bases and J gave up 11 bases; unmatched junction bases: 16. This CDR3 spans 14 amino acids. Germline CDR1 is SQVTM and CDR2 is ANQGSEA. Material for sequencing was blood. The chain combines TRBV29-1 with TRBJ2-5; 9 nucleotides align to TRBD2. The source is a woman aged 25 to 39 in good health. The DNA of the CDR3 is TGCAGCGTGGGGAGGACTAGCGAGATAAATGAGCAGTACTTC. Protein sequence: CSVGRTSEINEQYF.